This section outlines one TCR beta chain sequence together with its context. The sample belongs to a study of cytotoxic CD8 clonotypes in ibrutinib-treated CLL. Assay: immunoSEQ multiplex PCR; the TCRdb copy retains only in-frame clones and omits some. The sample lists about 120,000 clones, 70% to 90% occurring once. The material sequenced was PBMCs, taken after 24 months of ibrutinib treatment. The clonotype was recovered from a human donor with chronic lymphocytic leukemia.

The CDR3 reads CASSWAGVQDTQYF. CDR3 nucleotide sequence: TGTGCCAGCAGCTGGGCAGGTGTGCAGGATACGCAGTATTTT. The chain couples TRBV7-9 to TRBJ2-3; D ambiguous. The CDR3 has 14 residues. The V and J ends lost 4 bases and 6 bases respectively, with 14 bases between them. The germline CDR1 and CDR2 sequences are SEHNR and FQNEAQ (reference sequence). Looking up the rest from reference TRBV7-9 and TRBJ2-3 gives the full variable domain: DTGVSQNPRHKITKRGQNVTFRCDPISEHNRLYWYRQTLGQGPEFLTYFQNEAQLEKSRLLSDRFSAERPKGSFSTLEIQRTEQGDSAMYLCASSWAGVQDTQYFGPGTRLTVL.